The 23 T cell receptor beta chains reported below all come from one sample, sequenced in a study of cytomegalovirus exposure and HLA in healthy donors. PCR involved 60 Vbeta and 13 Jbeta primers. Sequenced by immunoSEQ multiplex PCR; TCRdb stores in-frame clones only, minus some. There are about 150,000 clones in the sample; around 80% occur only once, and roughly 1.4% lies in the top ten. The source material was PBMCs. Receptor source: a young man in good health and CMV-seronegative.

J is TRBJ2-2 and V is TRBV5-4, with D maybe TRBD2 (6 bases). The length of the CDR3 is 17 residues. Germline CDR1 and CDR2: SGHNT and YYREEE (reference sequence). The ends were cut back, 1 base at V and 0 bases at J, with 13 bases in the middle. For the CDR3, the DNA is TGTGCCAGCAGCTTGATCTCTAGCGTATCGAACACCGGGGAGCTGTTTTTT. It yields the protein CASSLISSVSNTGELFF.

This clone was counted a few times. This chain links TRBV27 with TRBJ2-7, with 10 bases that match TRBD1. V trimming: 6 bases; J trimming: 2 bases; junction bases outside the gene matches: 10. The CDR3 consists of 16 residues. Germline CDR1 and CDR2: MNHEY and SMNVEV (reference sequence). The chain's CDR3 is CASSPGPGQGTYEQYF. DNA for the CDR3: TGTGCCAGCAGCCCTGGGCCGGGACAGGGGACCTACGAGCAGTACTTC.

This clone has only one observation. CDR3 amino acids: CASSPPGIAYEQYF. The CDR3 DNA is TGTGCCAGCAGTCCCCCGGGGATCGCCTACGAGCAGTACTTC. This chain connects TRBV6-1 to TRBJ2-7, with a tentative D call TRBD2 (5 bases). Trimming pared 5 bases from V and 2 bases from J, leaving 13 bases between. Germline lookup yields CDR1 MNHNS and CDR2 SASEGT. The length of the CDR3 is 14 residues.

V usage is TRBV4-3 and J usage is TRBJ2-7; D might be TRBD2 (5 bases). The ends were cut back, 1 base at V and 1 base at J, with 5 bases in the middle. Germline values: CDR1 LGHNA, CDR2 YSLEER. The CDR3 has 13 amino acids. The CDR3 is CASSQGGSYEQYF. DNA of the CDR3: TGCGCCAGCAGCCAAGGAGGGTCCTACGAGCAGTACTTC.

V gene TRBV2 combines with J gene TRBJ2-2, with 14 bases identical to TRBD2. With V trimmed by 0 bases and J by 5 bases, 8 bases remained unmatched. Germline CDR1 and CDR2: SNHLY and FYNNEI. CDR3 length: 19 amino acids. DNA for the CDR3: TGTGCCAGCAGTGAAGCGGCGACTAGCGGGAGGGGGTTGACCGGGGAGCTGTTTTTT. Its translation is CASSEAATSGRGLTGELFF.

This clone has just a few counts. The chain couples TRBV9 to TRBJ2-1; TRBD2 aligns across 15 bases. This CDR3 has 17 residues. The germline V gene has CDR1 SGDLS and CDR2 YYNGEE. The V segment lost 4 bases and the J segment 7 bases; nucleotides outside the gene matches: 9. The CDR3 coding sequence is TGTGCCAGCAGCCCTGGGACTAGCGGGAGGTTGGGGAATGAGCAGTTCTTC. Amino acid sequence: CASSPGTSGRLGNEQFF.

V usage is TRBV6-5 and J usage is TRBJ2-1; 14 bases are a match to TRBD2. Germline loops: CDR1 MNHEY, CDR2 SVGAGI. V was clipped by 4 bases and J by 8 bases; unmatched bases: 1. This CDR3 has 14 residues. CDR3 sequence (DNA): TGTGCCAGCAGTTCGGGACTAGCGGGAGATGAGCAGTTCTTC. Amino acid sequence: CASSSGLAGDEQFF.

The gene calls are TRBV18 and TRBJ1-3, with unresolved D. The CDR3 totals 15 residues. The V and J ends lost 1 base and 0 bases respectively, with 7 bases between them. CDR1 and CDR2 (germline): KGHSH, LQKENI. The CDR3 region has the DNA TGTGCCAGCTCACCACTAGTAGACTCTGGAAACACCATATATTTT. As protein: CASSPLVDSGNTIYF.

This rearrangement joins TRBV2 to TRBJ2-1; D is ambiguous. Trimming removed 6 bases from V and 9 bases from J, with 12 bases in between. The CDR3 loop spans 12 amino acids. CDR1 and CDR2 from the germline V gene are SNHLY and FYNNEI. Here the CDR3 DNA reads TGTGCCAGCAGCCCCGAACCCGGTGAGCAGTTCTTC. Its protein product is CASSPEPGEQFF.

The rearrangement links TRBV27 to TRBJ2-6; a possible D gene is TRBD2 (7 bases). The CDR3 covers 19 residues. Germline CDR1 reads MNHEY; CDR2 reads SMNVEV (reference sequence). V lost 6 bases to trimming and J lost 2 bases, with 23 bases between them. The CDR3: CASSNRGTGRGPGANVLTF. CDR3 nucleotides: TGTGCCAGCAGCAATAGGGGTACAGGGAGGGGCCCTGGGGCCAACGTCCTGACTTTC.

The rearrangement uses TRBV5-6 and TRBJ1-4; D not certain. The V end was cut by 0 bases, the J end by 3 bases, with 12 bases between. Germline CDR1 is SGHDT and CDR2 is YYEEEE. This CDR3 comprises 16 residues. CDR3 DNA: TGTGCCAGCAGCTTGGAAAACTCTTTTTCTAATGAAAAACTGTTTTTT. Its protein product is CASSLENSFSNEKLFF.

The J gene is TRBJ2-5, the V gene TRBV5-1, with 9 bases lining up with TRBD1. The V gene's germline CDR1 is SGHRS and CDR2 YFSETQ. The junction had 7 bases not matched to a gene; V was cut back by 4 bases and J by 3 bases. This CDR3 is 15 amino acids long. The CDR3 sequence is CASSDLTGGKETQYF. Here the CDR3 DNA reads TGCGCCAGCAGCGATCTGACAGGGGGAAAAGAGACCCAGTACTTC.

The rearrangement uses TRBV19 and TRBJ2-3, with 12 bases that match TRBD2. The CDR3 loop spans 17 amino acids. Per the germline V gene, CDR1 is LNHDA and CDR2 is SQIVND (reference sequence). The trim removed 0 bases at V and 6 bases at J, leaving 7 bases unmatched. CDR3 region: CASSIDLLAGGGDTQYF. The CDR3 nucleotides read TGTGCCAGTAGTATAGATTTACTAGCGGGAGGAGGGGATACGCAGTATTTT.

As concerns this clone: A junction boundary mismatches the germline segment, possibly from a read error. The chain links TRBV5-6 to TRBJ1-2; possibly TRBD1 for D (5 bases). Germline CDR1 reads SGHDT; CDR2 reads YYEEEE. This CDR3 is built from 15 residues. The CDR3 DNA is TGTGCGAGCACGAGTCCAGGGCCGGAGAACTATGGCTACACCTTC. It specifies CASTSPGPENYGYTF.

The rearrangement links TRBV6-6 to TRBJ1-4; D remains ambiguous. The germline gives CDR1 MNHNY, CDR2 SVGAGI (reference sequence). The CDR3 sequence is 14 residues long. Trimming stripped 2 bases from V and 8 bases from J, with 12 bases between. CDR3 in DNA: TGTGCCAGCAGTTACGTGGGGAGGGAGGAAAAACTGTTTTTT. Residues: CASSYVGREEKLFF.

The chain couples TRBV6-4 to TRBJ2-1, with TRBD2 identical over 15 bases. Germline V lookup: CDR1 MRHNA, CDR2 SNTAGT. V lost 6 bases to trimming and J lost 7 bases; unmatched junction nucleotides: 4. The CDR3 runs 15 residues. The CDR3 reads CASSGLAGGINEQFF. The DNA of the CDR3 is TGTGCCAGCAGCGGACTAGCGGGAGGGATTAATGAGCAGTTCTTC.

This clone was seen more than once but under ten times. The rearrangement uses TRBV7-9 and TRBJ1-1; unclear D gene. V gave up 1 base and J gave up 7 bases, with 22 bases separating them. Germline CDR1 SEHNR, CDR2 FQNEAQ (reference sequence). The CDR3 consists of 17 residues. Here the CDR3 DNA reads TGTGCCAGCAGCTTAGGAGTCGGACTACCAGGAATGATTGAAGCTTTCTTT. The encoded protein is CASSLGVGLPGMIEAFF.

This clone was found a few times. The gene calls are TRBV28 and TRBJ2-7; 10 positions match TRBD1. Trimming took 3 bases from V and 11 from J; bases not matched to a gene: 4. This CDR3 comprises 12 residues. In germline, CDR1 is MDHEN, CDR2 SYDVKM. Here the CDR3 DNA reads TGTGCCAGCAGTTTTAGGGGACAGGGGAAGTACTTC. This encodes CASSFRGQGKYF. The variable domain in full, completed from reference TRBV28 and TRBJ2-7, reads DVKVTQSSRYLVKRTGEKVFLECVQDMDHENMFWYRQDPGLGLRLIYFSYDVKMKEKGDIPEGYSVSREKKERFSLILESASTNQTSMYLCASSFRGQGKYFGPGTRLTVT.

The V call is TRBV19, the J call TRBJ2-5; D gene unclear. CDR3 length: 12 residues. Deletions cut 7 bases from V and 4 bases from J, with 10 bases between. The germline V gene has CDR1 LNHDA and CDR2 SQIVND (reference sequence). The CDR3 coding sequence is TGTGCCAGTAAAAGCGACGGAGAGACCCAGTACTTC. Protein sequence: CASKSDGETQYF.

V gene TRBV5-6 combines with J gene TRBJ1-6; D not certain. The ends were cut back, 0 bases at V and 6 bases at J, with 7 bases in the middle. Germline CDR1 and CDR2: SGHDT and YYEEEE. This CDR3 has 14 amino acids. The CDR3 is CASSLERANSPLHF. CDR3 DNA sequence: TGTGCCAGCAGCTTGGAGCGGGCTAATTCACCCCTCCACTTT. The whole variable domain, remainder taken from reference TRBV5-6 and TRBJ1-6, is DAGVTQSPTHLIKTRGQQVTLRCSPKSGHDTVSWYQQALGQGPQFIFQYYEEEERQRGNFPDRFSGHQFPNYSSELNVNALLLGDSALYLCASSLERANSPLHFGNGTRLTVT.

This clone was observed a few times. This rearrangement joins TRBV12-5 to TRBJ1-2, with unresolved D. V was clipped by 5 bases and J by 4 bases, with 17 bases between them. Germline CDR1 LGHNT, CDR2 FRNRAP. The CDR3 has 15 residues. The CDR3, as DNA: TGTGCTAGTGGTCCCCCCCCCAGGCAGCTCTATGGCTACACCTTC. Translating it yields CASGPPPRQLYGYTF. Drawing the rest from reference TRBV12-5 and TRBJ1-2, the complete variable domain is DARVTQTPRHKVTEMGQEVTMRCQPILGHNTVFWYRQTMMQGLELLAYFRNRAPLDDSGMPKDRFSAEMPDATLATLKIQPSEPRDSAVYFCASGPPPRQLYGYTFGSGTRLTVV.

The V call is TRBV4-3, the J call TRBJ2-7; 11 nucleotides match TRBD2. The CDR3 is made up of 17 amino acids. With V trimmed by 5 bases and J by 1 base, 10 bases remained unmatched. CDR1 LGHNA and CDR2 YSLEER come from the germline V gene. DNA of the CDR3: TGCGCCAGCAGCTCCCACTGGGGACTAGCGGATTCCTACGAGCAGTACTTC. As protein: CASSSHWGLADSYEQYF.

This clone was seen a handful of times. This chain uses TRBV6-1 with TRBJ2-7, with TRBD1 matching over 7 bases. The CDR3 has 12 residues. CDR1 and CDR2 (germline): MNHNS, SASEGT. The V and J ends lost 8 bases and 8 bases, in that order; junction bases with no gene match: 9. The CDR3 loop reads CASARVQGQQYF. The CDR3 DNA sequence: TGTGCCAGCGCAAGGGTACAGGGGCAGCAGTACTTC.